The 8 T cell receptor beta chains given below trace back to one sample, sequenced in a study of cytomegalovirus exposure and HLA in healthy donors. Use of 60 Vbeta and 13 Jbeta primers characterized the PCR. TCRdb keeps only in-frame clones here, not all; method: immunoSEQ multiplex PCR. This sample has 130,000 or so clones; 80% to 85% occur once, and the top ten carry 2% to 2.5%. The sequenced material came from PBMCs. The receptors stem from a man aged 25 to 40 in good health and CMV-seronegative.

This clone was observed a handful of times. The CDR3 here is CASSSGQTYDSPLHF. Written as DNA, the CDR3 is TGTGCCAGCAGCTCCGGTCAAACCTACGATTCACCCCTCCACTTT. V is TRBV6-5 and J is TRBJ1-6; D unresolved. Per germline, CDR1 MNHEY and CDR2 SVGAGI. Trimming took 6 bases from V and 8 from J, leaving 17 bases between them. The CDR3 is made up of 15 amino acids.

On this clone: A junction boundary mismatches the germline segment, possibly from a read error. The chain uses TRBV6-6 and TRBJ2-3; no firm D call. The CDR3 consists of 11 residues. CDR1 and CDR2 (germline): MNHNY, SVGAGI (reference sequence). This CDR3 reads CASSYSDSRVF. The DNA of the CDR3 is TGTGCCAGCAGTTACAGTGACTCCCGGGTTTTT.

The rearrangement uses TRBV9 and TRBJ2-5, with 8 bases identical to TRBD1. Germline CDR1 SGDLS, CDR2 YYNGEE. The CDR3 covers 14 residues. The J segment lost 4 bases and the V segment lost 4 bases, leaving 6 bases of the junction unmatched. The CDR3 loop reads CASSITGGGETQYF. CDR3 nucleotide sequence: TGTGCCAGCAGCATAACAGGGGGTGGAGAGACCCAGTACTTC.

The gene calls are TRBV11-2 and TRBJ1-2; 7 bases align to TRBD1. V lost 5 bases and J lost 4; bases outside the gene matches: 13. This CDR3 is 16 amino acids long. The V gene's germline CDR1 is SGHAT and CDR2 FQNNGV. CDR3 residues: CASSGRQTGRGYGYTF. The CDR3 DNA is TGTGCCAGCAGCGGTCGACAGACAGGGCGCGGCTATGGCTACACCTTC.

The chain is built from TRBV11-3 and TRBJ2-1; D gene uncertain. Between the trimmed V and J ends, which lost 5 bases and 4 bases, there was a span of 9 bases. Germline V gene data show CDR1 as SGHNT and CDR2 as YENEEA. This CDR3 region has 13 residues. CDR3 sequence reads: CASSPSFYNEQFF. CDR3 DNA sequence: TGTGCCAGCAGCCCCTCCTTTTACAATGAGCAGTTCTTC.

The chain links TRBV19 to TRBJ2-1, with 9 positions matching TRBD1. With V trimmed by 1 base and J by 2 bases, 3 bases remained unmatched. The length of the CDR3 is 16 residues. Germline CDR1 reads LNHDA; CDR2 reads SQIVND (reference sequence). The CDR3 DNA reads TGTGCCAGTAGTATAGGGACAGGGGCCACCTACAATGAGCAGTTCTTC. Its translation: CASSIGTGATYNEQFF.

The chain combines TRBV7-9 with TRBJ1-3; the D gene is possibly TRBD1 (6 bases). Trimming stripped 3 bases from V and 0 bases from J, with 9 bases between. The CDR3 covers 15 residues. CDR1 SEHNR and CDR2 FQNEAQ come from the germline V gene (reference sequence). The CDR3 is CASSFHRVSGNTIYF. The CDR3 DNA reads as TGTGCCAGCAGCTTCCACAGGGTCTCTGGAAACACCATATATTTT.

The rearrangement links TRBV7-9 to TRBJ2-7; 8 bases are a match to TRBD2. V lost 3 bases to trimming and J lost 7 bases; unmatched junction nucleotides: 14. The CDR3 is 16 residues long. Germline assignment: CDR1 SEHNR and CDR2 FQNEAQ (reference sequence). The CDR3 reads CASSFPQSGGRGEQYF. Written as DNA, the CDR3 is TGTGCCAGCAGCTTCCCTCAGTCGGGGGGGCGTGGAGAGCAGTACTTC. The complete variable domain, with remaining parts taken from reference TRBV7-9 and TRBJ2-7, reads DTGVSQNPRHKITKRGQNVTFRCDPISEHNRLYWYRQTLGQGPEFLTYFQNEAQLEKSRLLSDRFSAERPKGSFSTLEIQRTEQGDSAMYLCASSFPQSGGRGEQYFGPGTRLTVT.